This is a list of T cell receptor beta chains from one sample in a study of T cell responses to AZD1222 COVID-19 vaccine. Generated by immunoSEQ multiplex PCR, the TCRdb table keeps only in-frame clones and is missing some. In the table there are 90,000 to 150,000 clones, roughly 91% of which are singletons. The material was peripheral blood, obtained 28 days after the second AZD1222 dose. Receptors originate from an adult who received the AZD1222 COVID-19 vaccine. Each CDR3 is given with its conserved first and last residue. Each record gives: J gene, V gene, D gene, clone size, CDR3 protein, CDR3 DNA. The D gene is left open where the match is weak. Clone size is stated in some rows and not others, as once, few, many or a class when expanded.

j_gene: TRBJ2-1; v_gene: TRBV7-9; d_gene: -; abundance: -; CDR3aa: CASTSGPGGEQFF; CDR3nt: TGTGCCAGCACCTCCGGGCCCGGCGGTGAGCAGTTCTTC
j_gene: TRBJ1-1; v_gene: TRBV5-1; d_gene: -; abundance: -; CDR3aa: CASSARVESNTEAFF; CDR3nt: TGCGCCAGCAGCGCGAGGGTTGAATCGAACACTGAAGCTTTCTTT
j_gene: TRBJ2-1; v_gene: TRBV12-5; d_gene: -; abundance: -; CDR3aa: CASGLTFSEQFF; CDR3nt: TGTGCTAGTGGTTTGACTTTTTCTGAGCAGTTCTTC
j_gene: TRBJ1-5; v_gene: TRBV10-1; d_gene: -; abundance: -; CDR3aa: CASRGWNQPQHF; CDR3nt: TGCGCCAGCAGGGGGTGGAATCAGCCCCAGCATTTT
j_gene: TRBJ2-5; v_gene: TRBV7-3; d_gene: -; abundance: -; CDR3aa: CASSFQLGATQYF; CDR3nt: TGTGCCAGCAGCTTCCAACTGGGGGCAACCCAGTACTTC
j_gene: TRBJ2-5; v_gene: TRBV27; d_gene: -; abundance: -; CDR3aa: CASSPRGGLQETQYF; CDR3nt: TGTGCCAGCAGTCCAAGGGGGGGCCTTCAAGAGACCCAGTACTTC
j_gene: TRBJ2-1; v_gene: TRBV6-4; d_gene: TRBD2; abundance: -; CDR3aa: CASSSSGTSGKIYNEQFF; CDR3nt: TGTGCCAGCAGCAGTTCCGGGACTAGCGGAAAAATCTACAATGAGCAGTTCTTC
j_gene: TRBJ1-1; v_gene: TRBV6-2/TRBV6-3; d_gene: -; abundance: -; CDR3aa: CASSYPGGEMNTEAFF; CDR3nt: TGTGCCAGCAGTTACCCCGGGGGGGAGATGAACACTGAAGCTTTCTTT
j_gene: TRBJ2-3; v_gene: TRBV7-2; d_gene: TRBD2; abundance: -; CDR3aa: CASSFGTSGGYDTQYF; CDR3nt: TGTGCCAGCAGCTTCGGGACTAGCGGGGGGTACGATACGCAGTATTTT
j_gene: TRBJ2-1; v_gene: TRBV7-2; d_gene: TRBD2; abundance: -; CDR3aa: CASSPRTSPYNEQFF; CDR3nt: TGTGCCAGCAGCCCACGGACTAGCCCCTACAATGAGCAGTTCTTC
j_gene: TRBJ1-2; v_gene: TRBV7-9; d_gene: -; abundance: -; CDR3aa: CASSLGAGDGYTF; CDR3nt: TGTGCCAGCAGCTTAGGGGCAGGGGATGGCTACACCTTC
j_gene: TRBJ1-2; v_gene: TRBV6-4; d_gene: -; abundance: -; CDR3aa: CASSDGEGYGYTF; CDR3nt: TGTGCCAGCAGTGACGGCGAAGGCTATGGCTACACCTTC
j_gene: TRBJ1-1; v_gene: TRBV11-1; d_gene: -; abundance: -; CDR3aa: CASSFGTEAFF; CDR3nt: TGTGCCAGCAGCTTTGGGACTGAGGCTTTCTTT
j_gene: TRBJ1-5; v_gene: TRBV24-1; d_gene: -; abundance: -; CDR3aa: CATSGGGSQPQHF; CDR3nt: TGTGCCACCAGTGGTGGGGGGTCTCAGCCCCAGCATTTT
j_gene: TRBJ2-3; v_gene: TRBV6-2/TRBV6-3; d_gene: TRBD2; abundance: few; CDR3aa: CASSKGTSGSTDTQYF; CDR3nt: TGTGCCAGCAGCAAAGGGACTAGCGGGAGCACAGATACGCAGTATTTT
j_gene: TRBJ2-7; v_gene: TRBV10-3; d_gene: TRBD1; abundance: -; CDR3aa: CAIRGQGPWGISEQYF; CDR3nt: TGTGCCATCAGGGGACAGGGCCCCTGGGGTATAAGCGAGCAGTACTTC
j_gene: TRBJ2-3; v_gene: TRBV4-2; d_gene: -; abundance: -; CDR3aa: CASSQGGAGADTQYF; CDR3nt: TGTGCCAGCAGCCAGGGGGGGGCGGGAGCAGATACGCAGTATTTT
j_gene: TRBJ2-1; v_gene: TRBV15; d_gene: -; abundance: -; CDR3aa: CATSRDARNEQFF; CDR3nt: TGTGCCACCAGCAGAGATGCGAGGAATGAGCAGTTCTTC
j_gene: TRBJ1-3; v_gene: TRBV9; d_gene: -; abundance: -; CDR3aa: CASSADSNSGNTIYF; CDR3nt: TGTGCCAGCAGCGCCGACAGTAACTCTGGAAACACCATATATTTT
j_gene: TRBJ2-5; v_gene: TRBV2; d_gene: TRBD1; abundance: few; CDR3aa: CASTQTGAGGTQYF; CDR3nt: TGTGCCAGCACTCAGACAGGGGCCGGGGGGACCCAGTACTTC
j_gene: TRBJ1-2; v_gene: TRBV4-3; d_gene: -; abundance: -; CDR3aa: CASSQSQGYGYTF; CDR3nt: TGCGCCAGCAGCCAATCGCAGGGCTATGGCTACACCTTC
j_gene: TRBJ1-6; v_gene: TRBV9; d_gene: -; abundance: once; CDR3aa: CASSAASSYNSPLHF; CDR3nt: TGTGCCAGCAGCGCCGCGAGCTCCTATAATTCACCCCTCCACTTT
j_gene: TRBJ2-3; v_gene: TRBV5-4; d_gene: TRBD1; abundance: -; CDR3aa: CASSQQGADTQYF; CDR3nt: TGTGCCAGCAGCCAACAGGGGGCAGATACGCAGTATTTT
j_gene: TRBJ1-5; v_gene: TRBV15; d_gene: -; abundance: -; CDR3aa: CATSRETGYQPQHF; CDR3nt: TGTGCCACCAGCAGAGAAACGGGGTATCAGCCCCAGCATTTT
j_gene: TRBJ1-4; v_gene: TRBV2; d_gene: -; abundance: few; CDR3aa: CASRKTLANEKLFF; CDR3nt: TGTGCCAGCAGAAAGACGTTAGCTAATGAAAAACTGTTTTTT
j_gene: TRBJ1-4; v_gene: TRBV25-1; d_gene: -; abundance: -; CDR3aa: CASSAYPHAEKLFF; CDR3nt: TGTGCCAGCAGTGCATACCCACACGCGGAAAAACTGTTTTTT
j_gene: TRBJ2-3; v_gene: TRBV3-1/TRBV3-2; d_gene: -; abundance: -; CDR3aa: CASSPRGVGTTDTQYF; CDR3nt: TGTGCCAGCAGCCCTAGGGGGGTGGGAACCACAGATACGCAGTATTTT
j_gene: TRBJ1-5; v_gene: TRBV19; d_gene: TRBD1; abundance: -; CDR3aa: CASRGDRVWNQPQHF; CDR3nt: TGTGCCAGTAGAGGCGACAGGGTTTGGAATCAGCCCCAGCATTTT
j_gene: TRBJ2-7; v_gene: TRBV28; d_gene: -; abundance: -; CDR3aa: CASSLQVYEQYF; CDR3nt: TGTGCCAGCAGTTTACAGGTCTACGAGCAGTACTTC
j_gene: TRBJ1-3; v_gene: TRBV11-2; d_gene: TRBD1; abundance: -; CDR3aa: CASSTHRDRGPGNTIYF; CDR3nt: TGTGCCAGCAGCACCCACCGGGACAGGGGGCCTGGAAACACCATATATTTT
j_gene: TRBJ2-5; v_gene: TRBV6-1; d_gene: -; abundance: -; CDR3aa: CASSESETQYF; CDR3nt: TGTGCCAGCAGTGAGTCAGAGACCCAGTACTTC
j_gene: TRBJ2-3; v_gene: TRBV7-3; d_gene: TRBD2; abundance: -; CDR3aa: CASSLIPAGKGNTQYF; CDR3nt: TGTGCCAGCAGCTTAATCCCAGCGGGAAAGGGAAATACGCAGTATTTT
j_gene: TRBJ1-2; v_gene: TRBV9; d_gene: TRBD1; abundance: -; CDR3aa: CASSWGTATGGYTF; CDR3nt: TGTGCCAGCAGCTGGGGGACAGCAACGGGCGGCTACACCTTC
j_gene: TRBJ2-7; v_gene: TRBV9; d_gene: -; abundance: -; CDR3aa: CASSVAGETYEQYF; CDR3nt: TGTGCCAGCAGCGTAGCTGGCGAGACCTACGAGCAGTACTTC
j_gene: TRBJ1-4; v_gene: TRBV1; d_gene: -; abundance: few; CDR3aa: CTSSQEDGSATEKLFF; CDR3nt: TGCACCAGCAGCCAAGAGGACGGATCTGCTACCGAAAAACTGTTTTTT
j_gene: TRBJ2-7; v_gene: TRBV2; d_gene: -; abundance: -; CDR3aa: CASTAPSVSYEQYF; CDR3nt: TGTGCCAGCACCGCCCCCTCCGTCTCCTACGAGCAGTACTTC
j_gene: TRBJ2-5; v_gene: TRBV28; d_gene: TRBD2; abundance: -; CDR3aa: CASSPGLAIETQYF; CDR3nt: TGTGCCAGCAGCCCCGGACTAGCGATAGAGACCCAGTACTTC
j_gene: TRBJ2-1; v_gene: TRBV30; d_gene: -; abundance: -; CDR3aa: CAWSKRQSYNEQFF; CDR3nt: TGTGCCTGGAGTAAACGTCAGTCCTACAATGAGCAGTTCTTC
j_gene: TRBJ1-4; v_gene: TRBV28; d_gene: -; abundance: -; CDR3aa: CASSASGGWGMGNEKLFF; CDR3nt: TGTGCCAGCAGTGCGAGCGGAGGATGGGGGATGGGTAATGAAAAACTGTTTTTT
j_gene: TRBJ2-7; v_gene: TRBV18; d_gene: TRBD2; abundance: -; CDR3aa: CASSPSGSSYEQYF; CDR3nt: TGTGCCAGCTCACCGAGCGGGAGCTCCTACGAGCAGTACTTC
j_gene: TRBJ2-3; v_gene: TRBV5-1; d_gene: TRBD2; abundance: -; CDR3aa: CASSPGLAGLRDTQYF; CDR3nt: TGCGCCAGCAGCCCGGGACTAGCGGGCCTAAGAGATACGCAGTATTTT
j_gene: TRBJ2-3; v_gene: TRBV5-1; d_gene: -; abundance: -; CDR3aa: CASSSTGDTQYF; CDR3nt: TGCGCCAGCAGCTCGACCGGGGATACGCAGTATTTT